This TCR beta chain was captured by sequencing in a study of blood T cell repertoires in COVID-19. The trim removed 6 bases at V and 5 bases at J, leaving 6 bases unmatched. This CDR3 is 13 amino acids long. Germline-derived CDR1 and CDR2 are MNHEY and SVGAGI. TCRdb keeps only in-frame clones here, not all; method: immunoSEQ multiplex PCR. The repertoire holds under 100,000 clones, with roughly 92% as singletons. The TCR originated in a woman aged 55-69 years with active COVID-19. Source material: peripheral blood. The J gene is TRBJ2-5, the V gene TRBV6-5; 7 nucleotides line up with TRBD1. CDR3 bases: TGTGCCAGCAGAGCCACAGGGGAGGAGACCCAGTACTTC. Translating gives CASRATGEETQYF.